A selection of T cell receptor beta chains follows, all from one sample in a study of T cells in Graves' hyperthyroidism and ophthalmopathy. In TCRdb, the multiplex PCR reads were re-called with MiXCR into one record per CDR3 protein. Here the sample spans hundreds of thousands of distinct CDR3 sequences, more than 12% being singletons. The material sequenced was blood. These receptor sequences come from a woman between 45 and 65 years old with Graves' ophthalmopathy. CDR3s include the opening cysteine and the closing phenylalanine or tryptophan. Each record gives: J gene, clone size, V gene, D gene, CDR3 protein, CDR3 DNA. A D gene is named only where the DNA matches it firmly. Some rows mark clone size as missing; the rest say once, few, many or name a class of expanded clone.

TRBJ2-5	.	TRBV4-3	TRBD1	CACSQVDRGDTQYF	TGCGCCTGCAGCCAGGTGGACAGGGGGGACACCCAGTACTTC
TRBJ2-7	many	TRBV7-4	TRBD2	CASSFKTGGWTPKTYEQYF	TGTGCCAGCAGTTTTAAGACGGGGGGATGGACACCAAAAACCTACGAGCAGTACTTC
TRBJ2-1	many	TRBV7-9	TRBD2	CATILGLAGVIPNEQFF	TGTGCCACCATACTGGGACTAGCGGGAGTTATCCCCAATGAGCAGTTCTTC
TRBJ2-5	few	TRBV6-2/TRBV6-3	TRBD2	CASSIRTSGREETQYF	TGTGCCAGCAGTATACGGACTAGCGGGAGGGAGGAGACCCAGTACTTC
TRBJ2-1	few	TRBV6-2/TRBV6-3	TRBD2	CASSYSLIAGVSYNEQFF	TGTGCCAGCAGTTACTCATTGATAGCGGGAGTGTCCTACAATGAGCAGTTCTTC
TRBJ2-5	many	TRBV28	.	CASSPNQGIRYQETQYF	TGTGCCAGCAGTCCCAACCAGGGAATAAGGTACCAAGAGACCCAGTACTTC
TRBJ2-3	few	TRBV20-1	TRBD2	CSASGKGLYTDTQYF	TGCAGTGCTAGTGGAAAGGGACTATACACAGATACGCAGTATTTT
TRBJ2-2	many	TRBV14	TRBD1	CASSPMGQYTGELFF	TGTGCCAGCAGCCCCATGGGACAGTACACCGGGGAGCTGTTTTTT
TRBJ2-1	many	TRBV5-6	.	CASKGLGDSYNEQFF	TGTGCCAGCAAGGGACTGGGAGATTCCTACAATGAGCAGTTCTTC
TRBJ2-4	few	TRBV4-1	TRBD1	CASSQGPGQKNIQYF	TGCGCCAGCAGCCAAGGACCGGGACAGAAAAACATTCAGTACTTC
TRBJ2-7	.	TRBV5-6	TRBD2	CASSETSGITYEQYF	TGTGCCAGCAGCGAGACTAGCGGGATAACGTACGAGCAGTACTTC
TRBJ2-1	many	TRBV7-2	.	CASSLPVWRGGLNEQFF	TGTGCCAGCAGCTTACCGGTGTGGAGAGGAGGACTGAATGAGCAGTTCTTC
TRBJ1-2	.	TRBV27	.	CASSLYPQNSYGYTF	TGTGCCAGCAGTTTATATCCCCAGAACTCATATGGCTACACCTTC
TRBJ2-7	many	TRBV2	.	CASQGPYEQYF	TGTGCCAGCCAGGGTCCCTACGAGCAGTACTTC
TRBJ1-4	many	TRBV18	TRBD1	CASSPLGQGNEKLFF	TGTGCCAGCTCACCGTTGGGACAGGGGAATGAAAAACTGTTTTTT
TRBJ2-6	few	TRBV24-1	TRBD1	CATSVGTGSSGANVLTF	TGTGCCACCAGTGTTGGGACAGGGAGCTCTGGGGCCAACGTCCTGACTTTC
TRBJ2-3	few	TRBV14	.	CASSPLLRDTDTQYF	TGTGCCAGCAGCCCCCTCCTCCGTGACACAGATACGCAGTATTTT
TRBJ2-2	few	TRBV10-3	.	CAISGPNTGELFF	TGTGCCATCAGTGGTCCGAACACCGGGGAGCTGTTTTTT
TRBJ1-5	few	TRBV6-1	.	CASSSDGGFFQPQHF	TGTGCCAGCTCCTCGGACGGAGGGTTTTTTCAGCCCCAGCATTTT
TRBJ1-5	many	TRBV30	.	CALSRGRDQPQHF	TGTGCCTTATCCAGGGGCAGGGATCAGCCCCAGCATTTT
TRBJ2-3	.	TRBV5-1	.	CASSLAKDYLTDTQYF	TGCGCCAGCAGCTTGGCTAAGGACTACCTCACAGATACGCAGTATTTT
TRBJ1-5	.	TRBV15	.	CATSGRNNQPQHF	TGTGCCACCAGCGGTAGGAACAATCAGCCCCAGCATTTT
TRBJ1-2	few	TRBV11-1	TRBD1	CANSRTGTGIYGYTF	TGTGCCAACAGCCGAACCGGGACAGGGATCTATGGCTACACCTTC
TRBJ2-7	.	TRBV9	TRBD2	CASSPQSGSLDEQYF	TGTGCCAGCAGCCCTCAGAGCGGGAGTCTCGACGAGCAGTACTTC
TRBJ2-4	.	TRBV3-2	.	CASSQEIKGQGDFINIQYF	TGTGCCAGCAGCCAAGAAATAAAGGGACAGGGGGACTTTATAAACATTCAGTACTTC
TRBJ2-1	few	TRBV28	.	CASSLRRRPNLYNEQFF	TGTGCCAGCAGTTTAAGGCGGCGTCCAAATCTCTACAATGAGCAGTTCTTC
TRBJ2-3	many	TRBV18	.	CASSEGQNPTDTQYF	TGTGCCAGCTCAGAAGGACAGAACCCCACAGATACGCAGTATTTT
TRBJ2-7	many	TRBV7-2	TRBD2	CASRQTTSGYYEQYF	TGTGCCAGCAGACAGACGACTAGCGGGTACTACGAGCAGTACTTC
TRBJ2-7	few	TRBV27	TRBD1	CASRGTEAYEQYF	TGTGCCAGCAGGGGGACAGAGGCTTACGAGCAGTACTTC
TRBJ1-5	many	TRBV30	.	CAWSVHRVEGNQPQHF	TGTGCCTGGAGTGTACACAGGGTTGAAGGCAATCAGCCCCAGCATTTT
TRBJ2-5	.	TRBV5-4	.	CASSLGTRIETQYF	TGTGCCAGCAGCTTAGGGACTCGCATTGAGACCCAGTACTTC
TRBJ1-5	few	TRBV28	.	CASKGWDDNQPQHF	TGTGCCAGCAAAGGGTGGGATGACAATCAGCCCCAGCATTTT
TRBJ2-3	many	TRBV11-2	.	CASSQPSTDTQYF	TGTGCCAGCAGCCAACCTAGCACAGATACGCAGTATTTT
TRBJ2-2	once	TRBV20-1	.	CSARREQGNTGELFF	TGCAGTGCCAGGAGAGAACAGGGGAACACCGGGGAGCTGTTTTTT